This TCR beta chain was recovered during a study of blood T cell repertoires in COVID-19. Turning to the study itself: Acute-phase and convalescent COVID-19 samples originated in the United States, Italy and Spain. T cells, B-cell-depleted T cells, or PBMCs supplied cDNA or gDNA.

Only one count was recorded for this clone. The ends were cut back, 2 bases at V and 3 bases at J, with 14 bases in the middle. Germline V gives CDR1 KGHSH, CDR2 LQKENI. This CDR3 is 15 amino acids long. Some clones are missing from TCRdb's copy, which holds only in-frame ones; the method was immunoSEQ multiplex PCR. The repertoire has under 150,000 clones, 85% of them found once; the top ten carry roughly an eighth. The rearrangement links TRBV18 to TRBJ2-7; tentatively, D is TRBD1 (6 bases). This receptor was obtained from a human donor in a cohort sampled during active COVID-19. Sequencing used peripheral blood. CDR3 sequence (DNA): TGTGCCAGCTCACCAACGGGACACACGAACTACGAGCAGTACTTC. It yields the protein CASSPTGHTNYEQYF.